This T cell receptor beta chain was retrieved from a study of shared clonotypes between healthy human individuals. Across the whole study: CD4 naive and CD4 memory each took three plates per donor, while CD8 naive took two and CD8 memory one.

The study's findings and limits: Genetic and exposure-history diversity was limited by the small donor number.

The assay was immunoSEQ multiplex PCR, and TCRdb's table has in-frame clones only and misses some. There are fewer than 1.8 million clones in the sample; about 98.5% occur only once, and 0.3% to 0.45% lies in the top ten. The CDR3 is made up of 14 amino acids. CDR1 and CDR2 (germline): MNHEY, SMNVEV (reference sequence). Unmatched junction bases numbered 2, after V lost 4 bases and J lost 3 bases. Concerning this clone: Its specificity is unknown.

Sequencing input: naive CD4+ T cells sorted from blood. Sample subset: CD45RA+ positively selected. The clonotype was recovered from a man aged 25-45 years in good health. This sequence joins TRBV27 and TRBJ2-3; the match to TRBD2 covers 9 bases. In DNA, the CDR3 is TGTGCCAGCAGTTCAGGACTAGCGACAGATACGCAGTATTTT. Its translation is CASSSGLATDTQYF.